The rows below give T cell receptor beta chains drawn from one sample of a study of blood T cells in healthy people across ages. TCRdb itself ran the 5' RACE reads through MiXCR, one entry per CDR3 protein. In the table there are roughly 800,000 distinct CDR3 sequences, 58% of which are singletons. Sequencing input: blood. These receptors were taken from a man younger than 45 in good health. Each CDR3 is given with its conserved first and last residue. The D gene is left open where the match is weak. The size field is filled for only some rows; it gives once, few, many or a size class.

d_call,cdr3_length,v_call,clone_size,j_call,cdr3_aa,cdr3_nt
TRBD1,14,TRBV7-9,.,TRBJ2-7,CASSSGQFAYEQYF,TGTGCCAGCAGCTCGGGACAGTTTGCCTACGAGCAGTACTTC
TRBD1,15,TRBV28,once,TRBJ2-5,CASSLQGTYQETQYF,TGTGCCAGCAGTCTACAGGGGACCTACCAAGAGACCCAGTACTTC
TRBD1,14,TRBV5-1,.,TRBJ1-1,CASSLALGGGEAFF,TGCGCCAGCAGCTTGGCCTTAGGGGGCGGTGAAGCTTTCTTT
TRBD1,15,TRBV6-6,.,TRBJ2-7,CASSNSGTAQYEQYF,TGTGCCAGCAGTAACTCCGGGACAGCCCAATACGAGCAGTACTTC
TRBD2,14,TRBV20-1,few,TRBJ2-1,CSAAWGGPFVEQFF,TGCAGTGCTGCATGGGGAGGGCCTTTCGTTGAGCAGTTCTTC
TRBD2,16,TRBV4-3,.,TRBJ2-1,CASSQVAGGPYNEQFF,TGCGCCAGCAGCCAAGTCGCGGGAGGGCCGTACAATGAGCAGTTCTTC
.,15,TRBV29-1,few,TRBJ2-1,CSVESPVSSYNEQFF,TGCAGCGTTGAATCCCCCGTGAGCTCCTACAATGAGCAGTTCTTC
.,14,TRBV2,.,TRBJ1-2,CASSERQSESGYTF,TGTGCCAGCAGTGAACGGCAGTCGGAAAGTGGCTACACCTTC
.,14,TRBV29-1,few,TRBJ1-2,CSVEKAGRGYGYTF,TGCAGCGTTGAAAAGGCAGGGCGAGGCTATGGCTACACCTTC
TRBD1,13,TRBV4-3,.,TRBJ1-2,CASSQTGVGGYTF,TGCGCCAGCAGCCAAACAGGGGTAGGGGGCTACACCTTC
.,13,TRBV20-1,few,TRBJ2-5,CSASGLAKETQYF,TGCAGTGCTAGTGGGCTAGCCAAAGAGACCCAGTACTTC
.,13,TRBV29-1,few,TRBJ2-1,CSVEAGAKNEQFF,TGCAGCGTGGAAGCCGGCGCCAAAAATGAGCAGTTCTTC
TRBD2,14,TRBV10-3,few,TRBJ2-1,CATTSGGPHNEQFF,TGTGCCACCACTAGCGGGGGGCCCCACAATGAGCAGTTCTTC
TRBD1,15,TRBV20-1,.,TRBJ1-5,CSASEHRGTNQPQHF,TGCAGTGCTAGCGAACACAGGGGGACCAATCAGCCCCAGCATTTT
.,13,TRBV27,.,TRBJ2-7,CASEGGGLYEQYF,TGTGCCAGCGAGGGAGGTGGCCTCTACGAGCAGTACTTC
.,14,TRBV5-5,few,TRBJ1-5,CASSLATGNQPQHF,TGTGCCAGCAGCTTGGCTACGGGCAATCAGCCCCAGCATTTT
.,13,TRBV7-2,few,TRBJ2-5,CASSFYGEETQYF,TGTGCCAGCAGCTTTTACGGGGAGGAGACCCAGTACTTC
.,11,TRBV2,.,TRBJ1-2,CASRRSYGYTF,TGTGCCAGCAGGCGTTCATATGGCTACACCTTC
TRBD1,22,TRBV5-1,.,TRBJ2-1,CASRSNIWGRDREGLRAWEQFF,TGCGCCAGCCGTTCAAATATCTGGGGCCGGGACAGGGAGGGACTAAGAGCATGGGAGCAGTTCTTC
.,13,TRBV3-1,.,TRBJ1-2,CASSQRRRLGYTF,TGTGCCAGCAGCCAACGTCGCCGGCTTGGCTACACCTTC
TRBD2,15,TRBV5-6,.,TRBJ2-5,CASRNGGTTVVTQYF,TGTGCCAGCAGGAATGGAGGGACTACAGTGGTGACCCAGTACTTC
.,15,TRBV6-2/TRBV6-3,.,TRBJ1-1,CASSYSTRGNTEAFF,TGTGCCAGCAGTTACTCGACCAGGGGTAACACTGAAGCTTTCTTT
.,14,TRBV6-2/TRBV6-3,.,TRBJ1-2,CASSYDRRNYGYTF,TGTGCCAGCAGTTACGACAGGCGGAACTATGGCTACACCTTC
.,13,TRBV6-5,.,TRBJ1-1,CASRRIRNTEAFF,TGTGCCAGCAGACGGATACGGAACACTGAAGCTTTCTTT